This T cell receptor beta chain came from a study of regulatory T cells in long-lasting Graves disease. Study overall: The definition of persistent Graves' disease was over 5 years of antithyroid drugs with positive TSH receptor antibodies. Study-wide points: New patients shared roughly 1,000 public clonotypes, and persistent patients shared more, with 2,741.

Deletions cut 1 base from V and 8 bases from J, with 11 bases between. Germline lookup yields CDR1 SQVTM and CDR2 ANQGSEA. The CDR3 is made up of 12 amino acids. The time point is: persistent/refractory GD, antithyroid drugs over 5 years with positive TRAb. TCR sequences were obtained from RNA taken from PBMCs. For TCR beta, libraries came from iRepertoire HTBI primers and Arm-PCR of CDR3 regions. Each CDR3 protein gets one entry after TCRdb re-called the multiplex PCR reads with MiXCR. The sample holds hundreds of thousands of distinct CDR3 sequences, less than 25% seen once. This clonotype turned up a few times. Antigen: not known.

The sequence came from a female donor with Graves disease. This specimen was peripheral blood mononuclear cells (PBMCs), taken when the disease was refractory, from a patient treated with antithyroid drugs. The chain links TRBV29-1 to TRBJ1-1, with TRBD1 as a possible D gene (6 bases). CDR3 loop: CSVEVTGTEAFF. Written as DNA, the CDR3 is TGCAGCGTTGAAGTGACAGGCACAGAAGCTTTCTTT. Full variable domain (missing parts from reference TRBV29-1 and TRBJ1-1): SAVISQKPSRDICQRGTSLTIQCQVDSQVTMMFWYRQQPGQSLTLIATANQGSEATYESGFVIDKFPISRPNLTFSTLTVSNMSPEDSSIYLCSVEVTGTEAFFGQGTRLTVV.